The present T cell receptor (beta chain) was sequenced within a study of blood T cells in healthy people across ages. V trimming: 3 bases; J trimming: 8 bases; junction bases outside the gene matches: 5. The CDR3 runs 14 residues. Germline V gene lookup returns CDR1 SQVTM and CDR2 ANQGSEA. Using a J-beta primer mix together with a sample-barcoded 5' primer, a second PCR was run for roughly 7 to 12 cycles. TCRdb analysed the 5' RACE reads with MiXCR anew, one entry per CDR3 protein. This repertoire shows about 800,000 distinct CDR3 sequences, approximately 25% found once; its top ten account for under 4.5%. Only a few counts were recorded for this clonotype. The same sample was also used in a study of T cells of mothers and their children. From that study: cDNA synthesis used all extracted RNA, 1.5 ug per 15 ul. The data showed no persistent microchimeric T cell clones.

This receptor was taken from a boy aged 5-17 years in good health. The chain uses TRBV29-1 and TRBJ2-1; 12 bases align to TRBD2. Sample: blood. The DNA for the CDR3 is TGCAGCGTTGAGACTAGCGGGAGATCCTATGAGCAGTTCTTC. Translating gives CSVETSGRSYEQFF.